This T cell receptor beta chain came from a study of blood T cells in healthy people across ages. The use of a sample-barcoded 5' primer and a J-beta primer mix characterized a second PCR of about 7 to 12 cycles. Each cDNA molecule, via a template-switch adaptor with 12 random nucleotides, was tagged. TCRdb called the 5' RACE reads again in MiXCR, with one record for every CDR3 protein. The sample comprises almost 550,000 distinct CDR3 sequences, 24% of which are singletons, and around 10% rests with the top ten. Germline CDR1 reads DFQATT; CDR2 reads SNEGSKA (reference sequence). The CDR3 has 15 amino acids. Losses at the gene ends were 4 bases for V and 0 bases for J; bases not matched to a gene: 8. These same data were also listed under a study on T cells of mothers and their children. That study adds: In each mother, TCR beta CDR3 reads exceeded 9 million; in each child, they numbered 3 million to 3.5 million.

The chain links TRBV20-1 to TRBJ2-5, with 7 bases lining up with TRBD2. Sequencing input: blood. This sequence was found in a boy younger than 18 in good health. This chain's CDR3 is CSAKRLAEYQETQYF. CDR3 DNA sequence: TGCAGTGCTAAAAGACTAGCCGAGTACCAAGAGACCCAGTACTTC.